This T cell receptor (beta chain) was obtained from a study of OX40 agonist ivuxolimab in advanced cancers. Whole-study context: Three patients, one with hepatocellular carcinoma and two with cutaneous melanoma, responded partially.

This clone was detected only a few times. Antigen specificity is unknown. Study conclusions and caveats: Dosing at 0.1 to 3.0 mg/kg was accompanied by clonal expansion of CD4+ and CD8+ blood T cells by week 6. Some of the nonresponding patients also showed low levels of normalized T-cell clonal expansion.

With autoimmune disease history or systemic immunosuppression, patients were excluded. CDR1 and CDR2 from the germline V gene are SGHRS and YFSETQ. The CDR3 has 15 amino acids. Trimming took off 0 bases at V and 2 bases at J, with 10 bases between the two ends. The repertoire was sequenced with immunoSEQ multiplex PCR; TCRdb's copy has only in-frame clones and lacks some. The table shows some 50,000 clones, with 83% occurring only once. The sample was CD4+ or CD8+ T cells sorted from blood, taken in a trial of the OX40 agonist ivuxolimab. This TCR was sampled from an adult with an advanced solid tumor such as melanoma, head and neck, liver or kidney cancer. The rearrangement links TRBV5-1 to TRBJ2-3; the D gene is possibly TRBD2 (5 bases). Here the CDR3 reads CASSLGLADTDTQYF. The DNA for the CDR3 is TGCGCCAGCAGCTTGGGGCTAGCCGACACAGATACGCAGTATTTT.